This TCR beta chain emerged from a study of CXCR3-negative and CXCR3-positive naive CD8 T cells. Overall study findings and caveats: More hydrophobic TRB CDR3s were found in CXCR3-positive naive cells than in CXCR3-negative naive cells. In naive cells, CXCR3-negative and CXCR3-positive subsets had similar TRBV-TRBJ usage; memory cells differed.

The CDR3 consists of 19 residues. UMI-labeled TRB cDNA libraries were prepared by 5' RACE. Reprocessing the 5' RACE reads, TCRdb reports a single entry for every CDR3 protein and omits DNA. The sample is made up of 84,000 or so distinct CDR3 sequences, and the top ten hold approximately 0.67% of it. Worth noting for this clonotype: Its antigen remains unknown.

The sample was naive CXCR3+ CD8+ T cells from blood. Noted subset: CD45RO-CCR7+CD27+CD95- naive CD8+ T cells expressing CXCR3 (TNR3+). The V and J genes are TRBV23-1 and TRBJ2-5; TCRdb names TRBD2, which stays unverified in the absence of DNA. TRBV23-1 is flagged as an ORF with uncertain function. The TCR comes from a human donor in good health. Some clones in this sample may be carry-over from other donors' samples. CDR3 region: CASSQSPSGRRFLLETQYF.